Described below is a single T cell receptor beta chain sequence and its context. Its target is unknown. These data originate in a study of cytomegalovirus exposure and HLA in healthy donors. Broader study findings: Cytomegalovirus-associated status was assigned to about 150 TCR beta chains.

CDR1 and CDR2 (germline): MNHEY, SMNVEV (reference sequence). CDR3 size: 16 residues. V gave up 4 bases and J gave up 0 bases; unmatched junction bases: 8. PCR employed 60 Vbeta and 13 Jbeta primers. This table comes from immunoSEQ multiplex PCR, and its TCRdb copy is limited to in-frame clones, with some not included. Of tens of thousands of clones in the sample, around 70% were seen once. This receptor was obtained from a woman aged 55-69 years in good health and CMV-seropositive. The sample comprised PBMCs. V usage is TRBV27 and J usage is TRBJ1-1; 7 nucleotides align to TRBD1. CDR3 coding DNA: TGTGCCAGCAGTTCGACAGGGTTCTTTATGAACACTGAAGCTTTCTTT. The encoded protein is CASSSTGFFMNTEAFF.